This TCR beta chain was sequenced in a study of T cells after yellow fever vaccination. General study points: A large majority of primary-vaccination clones showed up again after the booster (approximately 95% CD4, roughly 88% CD8).

Making TCR cDNA involved 5'RACE template switching, which added UMIs and a universal primer site. One entry per CDR3 protein results from TCRdb running MiXCR on the 5' RACE reads. This table has roughly 96,000 distinct CDR3 sequences, about 8.2% appearing once. The junction had 7 bases not matched to a gene; V was cut back by 2 bases and J by 2 bases. Germline V CDR1 and CDR2: SEHNR, FQNEAQ (reference sequence). The length of the CDR3 is 17 residues. This clonotype was sampled from a man aged 18 to 35 who received the YFV17D yellow fever vaccine. The specimen comprised CD8+ T cells not binding an NS4B(214-222) dextramer, sorted from PBMCs, sampled approximately 15 days after the first yellow fever vaccination. The chain employs TRBV7-9 and TRBJ2-1; 9 bases map to TRBD2. The CDR3 DNA reads TGTGCCAGCAGCTTACCTAGCGGGGTGACACCCTACAATGAGCAGTTCTTC. Its translation: CASSLPSGVTPYNEQFF.